This TCR beta chain was captured by sequencing in a study of blood T cell repertoires in COVID-19. Looking at the study overall: The United States, Italy and Spain were the sources of the acute and convalescent COVID-19 samples. PBMCs, B-cell-depleted T cells, or T cells were the source of the cDNA or gDNA that made up the material.

In the original processing: Amplification with reference gene primers provided the estimates of nucleated cell counts. The data were produced by immunoSEQ multiplex PCR, yet TCRdb's version contains in-frame clones alone and is incomplete. From that table come the V and J calls and clone size; the DNA was used to work out D and trimming. This sample has around 130,000 clones, with 88% found just once. The J segment lost 5 bases and the V segment lost 4 bases, leaving 4 bases of the junction unmatched. The germline V gene encodes CDR1 SGHAT and CDR2 FQNNGV. This CDR3 comprises 14 residues. This clone was detected only a few times.

This TCR derives from a man in his sixties or seventies with active COVID-19. The sequenced sample was peripheral blood. The gene calls are TRBV11-2 and TRBJ1-1, with 10 bases matching TRBD1. The CDR3 DNA reads TGTGCCAGCAGCTCACCGGGACAGGGGACTGAAGCTTTCTTT. Its translation is CASSSPGQGTEAFF.